A single sample gave rise to the 22 T cell receptor beta chains below, sequenced in a study of PD-1 blockade in classical Hodgkin lymphoma. Sample time point: cycle 4 day 1 (C4D1), after 5 to 7 weeks of nivolumab. All trial patients relapsed after autologous stem cell transplantation. By magnetic negative selection, CD4+ T cells were purified from thawed PBMCs. Data came from immunoSEQ multiplex PCR; TCRdb stores just in-frame clones and leaves some out. The profile shows fewer than 20,000 clones, around 80% of them singletons. This material consisted of CD4+ T cells from blood, taken before the fourth cycle of nivolumab. These receptors originate from a human donor with classical Hodgkin lymphoma.

The chain uses TRBV10-1 and TRBJ2-7; D is unresolved. This CDR3 contains 12 residues. Trimming shortened V by 5 bases and J by 7 bases, and 12 bases separated the two germline ends. Germline CDR1 reads WNHNN; CDR2 reads SYGVQD (reference sequence). This chain's CDR3 is CASSPGALEQYF. The CDR3 DNA reads as TGCGCCAGCAGTCCCGGAGCGCTGGAGCAGTACTTC.

The chain carries TRBV18 and TRBJ1-3, with 12 bases identical to TRBD1. The V and J ends lost 2 bases and 4 bases, in that order; junction bases with no gene match: 3. The CDR3 has 16 amino acids. Germline V gene data show CDR1 as KGHSH and CDR2 as LQKENI. The CDR3 protein is CASSPGTGGAGNTIYF. The CDR3 DNA reads as TGTGCCAGCTCACCAGGGACAGGGGGCGCCGGAAACACCATATATTTT.

This rearrangement joins TRBV10-3 to TRBJ2-7, with 7 bases fitting TRBD1. The germline CDR1 and CDR2 sequences are ENHRY and SYGVKD. The J segment lost 3 bases and the V segment lost 6 bases, leaving 2 bases of the junction unmatched. The CDR3 spans 12 residues. In DNA, the CDR3 is TGTGCCATCAGGGGACAGAACTACGAGCAGTACTTC. Translating it yields CAIRGQNYEQYF.

This clone has a handful of counts. The rearrangement uses TRBV5-1 and TRBJ1-1; D remains unclear. The length of the CDR3 is 13 residues. The germline V gene has CDR1 SGHRS and CDR2 YFSETQ. The ends were cut back, 3 bases at V and 0 bases at J, with 6 bases in the middle. The CDR3 loop reads CASSSRMNTEAFF. DNA for the CDR3: TGCGCCAGCAGCTCACGGATGAACACTGAAGCTTTCTTT.

The rearrangement uses TRBV2 and TRBJ2-1; D is undetermined. V was pared by 4 bases and J by 7 bases, with 11 bases between. The CDR3 has 13 residues. CDR1 is SNHLY and CDR2 is FYNNEI in the germline V gene. The chain's CDR3 is CASSATVANEQFF. The CDR3 bases are TGTGCCAGCAGTGCTACCGTAGCAAATGAGCAGTTCTTC.

V gene TRBV11-1 combines with J gene TRBJ1-1, with a tentative D call TRBD1 (6 bases). Trimming removed 4 bases from V and 5 bases from J, with 17 bases in between. The germline gives CDR1 SGHAT, CDR2 FQDESV (reference sequence). The CDR3 has 15 residues. The chain's CDR3 is CASSSLGGAGTEAFF. The CDR3 DNA sequence: TGTGCCAGCAGCTCACTGGGGGGGGCTGGTACTGAAGCTTTCTTT. Full variable domain (rest looked up from reference TRBV11-1 and TRBJ1-1): EAEVAQSPRYKITEKSQAVAFWCDPISGHATLYWYRQILGQGPELLVQFQDESVVDDSQLPKDRFSAERLKGVDSTLKIQPAELGDSAMYLCASSSLGGAGTEAFFGQGTRLTVV.

V and J are TRBV18 and TRBJ1-3, with D tentatively TRBD1 (5 bases). CDR1 KGHSH and CDR2 LQKENI come from the germline V gene. The V end lost 5 bases, the J end lost 3 bases, and 20 bases lay between the germline ends. The CDR3 extends over 17 amino acids. CDR3 loop: CASSNTQTDTGGNTIYF. CDR3 DNA sequence: TGTGCCAGCTCAAACACCCAGACAGATACCGGTGGAAACACCATATATTTT.

The J gene is TRBJ2-5, the V gene TRBV7-9, with D perhaps being TRBD1 or TRBD2 (6 bases each). Trimming shortened V by 4 bases and J by 14 bases, and 20 bases separated the two germline ends. The CDR3 is made up of 13 amino acids. CDR1 is SEHNR, CDR2 FQNEAQ, per germline (reference sequence). The CDR3 coding sequence is TGTGCCAGCAGCTCAACCGGGGGCTGGCTGGCTTACTTC. As protein: CASSSTGGWLAYF. Drawing the rest from reference TRBV7-9 and TRBJ2-5, the complete variable domain is DTGVSQNPRHKITKRGQNVTFRCDPISEHNRLYWYRQTLGQGPEFLTYFQNEAQLEKSRLLSDRFSAERPKGSFSTLEIQRTEQGDSAMYLCASSSTGGWLAYFGPGTRLLVL.

The chain employs TRBV5-1 and TRBJ2-2, with D possibly being TRBD1 or TRBD2 (7 bases each). The CDR3 is 15 residues long. CDR1 is SGHRS and CDR2 is YFSETQ in the germline V gene. The CDR3 DNA follows: TGCGCTAGTAGGGGGCTAGCGGAGAACACCGGGGAGCTGTTTTTT. Translated: CASRGLAENTGELFF.

The CDR3 region is CASSIPGQGRTGELFF. For the CDR3, the DNA is TGTGCCAGTAGTATCCCGGGACAGGGCCGTACCGGGGAGCTGTTTTTT. The rearrangement uses TRBV19 and TRBJ2-2, with 9 positions matching TRBD1. V lost 3 bases and J lost 5; bases outside the gene matches: 7. Germline CDR1 is LNHDA and CDR2 is SQIVND (reference sequence). The CDR3 is made up of 16 amino acids.

The chain carries TRBV5-1 and TRBJ2-1, with TRBD1 as a possible D gene (6 bases). The length of the CDR3 is 15 residues. Per the germline V gene, CDR1 is SGHRS and CDR2 is YFSETQ. The germline V and J ends were trimmed by 4 bases and 6 bases, with 17 bases remaining between them. The CDR3 protein is CASSNGQSSFNEQFF. The CDR3 DNA reads TGCGCCAGCAGCAACGGACAGTCTTCTTTCAATGAGCAGTTCTTC.

The rearrangement links TRBV7-2 to TRBJ2-1; the match to TRBD2 covers 12 bases. The length of the CDR3 is 15 residues. Germline loops: CDR1 SGHTA, CDR2 FQGNSA. V lost 1 base to trimming and J lost 10 bases; unmatched junction nucleotides: 5. CDR3 coding DNA: TGTGCCAGCAGCTTAGTGGCTAGCGGGAGGGGCGAGCAGTTCTTC. Protein sequence: CASSLVASGRGEQFF.

This chain connects TRBV7-2 to TRBJ1-2; maybe TRBD1 (5 bases). V lost 1 base, J lost 8 bases, and 14 bases lay in between. The CDR3 has 14 amino acids. Looked up from germline, CDR1 is SGHTA and CDR2 is FQGNSA. In DNA, the CDR3 is TGTGCCAGCAGCTTAGAGGGCAGGGTCGAAGGCTACACCTTC. Translation: CASSLEGRVEGYTF.

The chain couples TRBV19 to TRBJ1-5; a weak D match, TRBD1 (5 bases). Germline V gene lookup returns CDR1 LNHDA and CDR2 SQIVND (reference sequence). Trimming left V 6 bases short and J 1 base short, with 16 bases between. CDR3 size: 16 residues. The CDR3 protein is CASSREGSHSNQPQHF. In nucleotides, the CDR3 is TGTGCCAGTAGCCGGGAGGGGAGCCACAGCAATCAGCCCCAGCATTTT.

The chain joins TRBV14 to TRBJ2-7; D is unresolved. The CDR3 loop spans 15 amino acids. The V gene's germline CDR1 is SGHDN and CDR2 FVKESK. The germline V and J ends were trimmed by 1 base and 3 bases, with 13 bases remaining between them. The CDR3 spells CASSQGFSGGYEQYF. As DNA, the CDR3 is TGTGCCAGCAGCCAAGGCTTTTCGGGCGGCTACGAGCAGTACTTC. The complete variable domain, with remaining parts taken from reference TRBV14 and TRBJ2-7, reads EAGVTQFPSHSVIEKGQTVTLRCDPISGHDNLYWYRRVMGKEIKFLLHFVKESKQDESGMPNNRFLAERTGGTYSTLKVQPAELEDSGVYFCASSQGFSGGYEQYFGPGTRLTVT.

Only one count was recorded for this clone. The V call is TRBV10-3, the J call TRBJ1-4, with D perhaps TRBD1 (6 bases). V was pared by 4 bases and J by 2 bases, with 8 bases between. Germline V gene lookup returns CDR1 ENHRY and CDR2 SYGVKD. The length of the CDR3 is 14 residues. CDR3 sequence reads: CAISGTGTNEKLFF. CDR3 nucleotide sequence: TGTGCCATCAGTGGAACAGGGACTAATGAAAAACTGTTTTTT.

The V call is TRBV27, the J call TRBJ2-5, with D unclear. The CDR3 covers 15 residues. CDR1 and CDR2 (germline): MNHEY, SMNVEV (reference sequence). Trimming stripped 1 base from V and 5 bases from J, with 14 bases between. The CDR3 DNA follows: TGTGCCAGCAGTTTATTGTCCCCCGAGGATGAGACCCAGTACTTC. This gives the protein CASSLLSPEDETQYF.

The chain recombines TRBV6-5 with TRBJ1-2, with 8 bases matching TRBD1. CDR1 is MNHEY and CDR2 is SVGAGI in the germline V gene. The CDR3 extends over 15 amino acids. The ends lost 1 base at V and 8 bases at J; junction bases unmatched: 9. CDR3 sequence: CASSYFFQGASGYTF. For the CDR3, the DNA is TGTGCCAGCAGTTACTTTTTCCAGGGGGCGAGCGGCTACACCTTC.

The chain employs TRBV2 and TRBJ1-2; 9 nucleotides line up with TRBD1. Germline V CDR1 and CDR2: SNHLY, FYNNEI. Trimming took 6 bases from V and 7 from J; bases not matched to a gene: 9. The CDR3 is made up of 14 amino acids. The CDR3 coding sequence is TGTGCCAGCAGCCTGACAGGGGGAAGGAGTGGCTACACCTTC. The encoded protein is CASSLTGGRSGYTF.

V usage is TRBV5-5 and J usage is TRBJ2-7; D is possibly TRBD2 (6 bases). CDR1 and CDR2 (germline): SGHKS, YYEKEE (reference sequence). The CDR3 loop spans 13 amino acids. The V and J ends lost 7 bases and 2 bases respectively, with 13 bases between them. The chain's CDR3 is CASGGDPTYEQYF. CDR3 coding DNA: TGTGCCAGCGGCGGGGACCCAACCTACGAGCAGTACTTC.

V usage is TRBV5-1 and J usage is TRBJ1-2; 8 nucleotides align to TRBD1. From germline, CDR1 is SGHRS and CDR2 YFSETQ. CDR3 size: 13 residues. V gave up 3 bases and J gave up 4 bases; unmatched junction bases: 2. The CDR3 reads CASSSGGSYGYTF. In DNA, the CDR3 is TGCGCCAGCAGCTCAGGGGGCAGCTATGGCTACACCTTC. Full variable domain (remainder filled in from reference TRBV5-1 and TRBJ1-2): KAGVTQTPRYLIKTRGQQVTLSCSPISGHRSVSWYQQTPGQGLQFLFEYFSETQRNKGNFPGRFSGRQFSNSRSEMNVSTLELGDSALYLCASSSGGSYGYTFGSGTRLTVV.

This chain uses TRBV5-1 with TRBJ2-3; TRBD2 matches 14 bases. Germline CDR1 and CDR2: SGHRS and YFSETQ. V trimming: 4 bases; J trimming: 3 bases; junction bases outside the gene matches: 4. The CDR3 covers 16 residues. Here the CDR3 DNA reads TGCGCCAGCAGCACCTGGACTAGCGGGAGGACAGATACGCAGTATTTT. Protein: CASSTWTSGRTDTQYF.